The 27 T cell receptor beta chains presented below share a single source sample, sequenced in a study of blood T cell repertoires in COVID-19. TCRdb's copy holds only in-frame clones and misses some; the assay was immunoSEQ multiplex PCR. The sample includes 80,000 to 95,000 clones, approximately 88% of them seen just once. Specimen: peripheral blood. Receptors were obtained from a woman aged 70-85 years with acute or convalescent COVID-19.

CDR3 in DNA: TGTGCCAGCAGTCAGGGGCGGACAGGGGGTTCACCCCTCCACTTT. Amino acids: CASSQGRTGGSPLHF. The genes are TRBV25-1 and TRBJ1-6; 10 nucleotides match TRBD1. The trim removed 5 bases at V and 9 bases at J, leaving 7 bases unmatched. The germline gives CDR1 MGHDK, CDR2 SYGVNS. The CDR3 totals 15 residues.

The J gene is TRBJ2-1, the V gene TRBV18; tentatively, D is TRBD1 (6 bases). This CDR3 region has 15 residues. Trimming took 3 bases from V and 9 from J, leaving 18 bases between them. The germline V gene encodes CDR1 KGHSH and CDR2 LQKENI. This CDR3 reads CASSPSQGPRVEQFF. The CDR3 region has the DNA TGTGCCAGCTCACCGAGTCAGGGGCCTCGGGTTGAGCAGTTCTTC.

The chain links TRBV7-9 to TRBJ1-1, with D possibly being TRBD1 (6 bases). V was pared by 6 bases and J by 4 bases, with 15 bases between. Germline V gene sequence: CDR1 SEHNR, CDR2 FQNEAQ (reference sequence). CDR3 length: 14 amino acids. CDR3 sequence: CASRPTGFSTEAFF. Written as DNA, the CDR3 is TGTGCCAGCAGACCAACAGGGTTTAGCACTGAAGCTTTCTTT.

The rearrangement links TRBV5-1 to TRBJ1-2; possible D gene TRBD1, 5 bases. The CDR3 sequence is 16 residues long. V lost 0 bases and J 5 bases, leaving 17 bases between the germline ends. The germline CDR1 and CDR2 sequences are SGHRS and YFSETQ. CDR3 in amino acids: CASSLAGSIVPYGYTF. CDR3 in DNA: TGCGCCAGCAGCTTGGCAGGGTCAATCGTACCGTATGGCTACACCTTC.

The V call is TRBV18, the J call TRBJ2-6; TRBD2 agrees at 7 bases. V was clipped by 1 base and J by 0 bases; unmatched bases: 6. Germline-derived CDR1 and CDR2 are KGHSH and LQKENI. CDR3 length: 18 residues. CDR3 coding DNA: TGTGCCAGCTCACCACTGGGGGGGACGATCTCTGGGGCCAACGTCCTGACTTTC. Translation gives CASSPLGGTISGANVLTF. The full variable domain, its missing parts supplied by reference TRBV18 and TRBJ2-6, is NAGVMQNPRHLVRRRGQEARLRCSPMKGHSHVYWYRQLPEEGLKFMVYLQKENIIDESGMPKERFSAEFPKEGPSILRIQQVVRGDSAAYFCASSPLGGTISGANVLTFGAGSRLTVL.

The rearrangement uses TRBV6-2 or TRBV6-3 and TRBJ1-5; D is possibly TRBD1 (6 bases). The CDR3 loop spans 13 amino acids. Trimming left V 5 bases short and J 7 bases short, with 12 bases between. Looked up from germline, CDR1 is MNHEY and CDR2 is SVGEGT. The CDR3 loop is CASSTGLGQPQHF. The CDR3 DNA follows: TGTGCCAGCAGTACAGGGCTGGGACAGCCCCAGCATTTT.

The gene calls are TRBV25-1 and TRBJ1-4; TRBD1 might be the D (5 bases). There are 16 residues in the CDR3. CDR1 and CDR2 from the germline V gene are MGHDK and SYGVNS. Trimming pared 1 base from V and 8 bases from J, leaving 17 bases between. CDR3 nucleotides: TGTGCCAGCAGTGAATTACGGGGGTCAGGAGACGAAAAACTGTTTTTT. It encodes CASSELRGSGDEKLFF.

The count of this clone is one. The J gene is TRBJ2-3, the V gene TRBV24-1; the match to TRBD2 covers 14 bases. Germline CDR1 is KGHDR and CDR2 is SFDVKD. The CDR3 consists of 17 residues. Germline trimming cut 4 bases from V and 2 bases from J; bases unmatched to any gene: 4. The CDR3 loop is CATSDRLAGGITDTQYF. CDR3 bases: TGTGCCACCAGTGACCGACTAGCGGGGGGGATCACAGATACGCAGTATTTT.

The V and J genes are TRBV7-9 and TRBJ1-1; D call uncertain. The CDR3 has 14 residues. The V gene lost 7 bases and the J gene lost 0 bases, with 12 bases spanning the gap. Germline CDR1 SEHNR, CDR2 FQNEAQ (reference sequence). The CDR3 spells CASTLSTVNTEAFF. CDR3 nucleotide sequence: TGTGCCAGCACCCTAAGTACGGTGAACACTGAAGCTTTCTTT.

This clone has a single count. The V and J genes are TRBV7-9 and TRBJ2-7; a weak D match, TRBD1 (6 bases). V lost 0 bases to trimming and J lost 4 bases, with 10 bases between them. This CDR3 has 14 residues. In germline, CDR1 is SEHNR, CDR2 FQNEAQ (reference sequence). Here the CDR3 reads CASSLARGGYEQYF. DNA of the CDR3: TGTGCCAGCAGCTTAGCCAGGGGCGGATACGAGCAGTACTTC.

This clone has a single count. This chain connects TRBV14 to TRBJ1-2, with TRBD1 matching over 7 bases. CDR1 is SGHDN and CDR2 is FVKESK in the germline V gene. The CDR3 runs to 16 residues. The V gene end was trimmed by 3 bases and the J gene end by 2 bases; junction bases not matched to a gene: 9. This CDR3 reads CASSQATGLANYGYTF. The CDR3 bases are TGTGCCAGCAGCCAGGCGACAGGGTTGGCGAACTATGGCTACACCTTC.

The chain employs TRBV28 and TRBJ1-5, with D possibly being TRBD1 (6 bases). Germline assignment: CDR1 MDHEN and CDR2 SYDVKM. The CDR3 has 13 amino acids. V was pared by 5 bases and J by 9 bases, with 14 bases between. The DNA of the CDR3 is TGTGCCAGCAGTGCAAACAGGGAGAGGCCCCAGCATTTT. This translates into CASSANRERPQHF.

The genes are TRBV20-1 and TRBJ1-1, with D possibly being TRBD1 (5 bases). V lost 6 bases and J 3 bases, leaving 8 bases between the germline ends. This CDR3 is built from 11 residues. CDR1 is DFQATT and CDR2 is SNEGSKA in the germline V gene (reference sequence). CDR3 sequence reads: CSAGAHTEAFF. CDR3 nucleotides: TGCAGTGCAGGGGCGCACACTGAAGCTTTCTTT.

The chain is built from TRBV28 and TRBJ2-5; D is ambiguous. Between the trimmed V and J ends, which lost 6 bases and 3 bases, there was a span of 5 bases. Per germline, CDR1 MDHEN and CDR2 SYDVKM. The CDR3 length is 11 residues. Here the CDR3 reads CASRIKETQYF. DNA of the CDR3: TGTGCCAGCAGAATCAAAGAGACCCAGTACTTC.

The chain uses TRBV28 and TRBJ1-2; 9 bases are shared with TRBD1. The CDR3 covers 13 residues. The germline gives CDR1 MDHEN, CDR2 SYDVKM. V was clipped by 4 bases and J by 7 bases; unmatched bases: 4. CDR3 protein: CASSYRGRGGYTF. The CDR3 DNA reads TGTGCCAGCAGTTACAGGGGGCGGGGTGGCTACACCTTC.

The chain's CDR3 is CASSVGAANRGETQYF. For the CDR3, the DNA is TGTGCCAGCAGCGTCGGCGCGGCTAACCGGGGAGAGACCCAGTACTTC. The genes are TRBV9 and TRBJ2-5; a possible D gene is TRBD2 (5 bases). Trimming shortened V by 2 bases and J by 4 bases, and 18 bases separated the two germline ends. Germline V CDR1 and CDR2: SGDLS, YYNGEE. This CDR3 is built from 16 residues.

J is TRBJ1-1 and V is TRBV3-1 (or the pseudogene TRBV3-2); D gene ambiguous. V was trimmed by 0 bases and J by 11 bases, leaving 13 bases between them. The V gene's germline CDR1 is LGHDT and CDR2 YNNKEL (reference sequence). CDR3 length: 13 residues. CDR3 residues: CASSQDGSLRAFF. The CDR3 nucleotides read TGTGCCAGCAGCCAAGACGGGTCACTGAGGGCTTTCTTT.

V gene TRBV12-3 or TRBV12-4 combines with J gene TRBJ1-4, with a tentative D call TRBD1 (6 bases). The CDR3 is made up of 13 amino acids. V lost 6 bases to trimming and J lost 8 bases, with 13 bases between them. The CDR3: CASSLRGNEKLFF. CDR3 sequence (DNA): TGTGCCAGCAGCCTAAGGGGGAACGAAAAACTGTTTTTT.

This clone has just a few counts. The rearrangement uses TRBV6-5 and TRBJ1-1; 10 bases map to TRBD1. The CDR3 sequence is 15 residues long. J lost 5 bases, V lost 6 bases, and 9 bases had no gene match. Germline-derived CDR1 and CDR2 are MNHEY and SVGAGI. The chain's CDR3 is CASRPTTGGWTEAFF. The CDR3 DNA is TGTGCCAGCAGACCTACGACAGGGGGCTGGACTGAAGCTTTCTTT.

The CDR3 here is CASSKSGSSAGELFF. In nucleotides, the CDR3 is TGTGCCAGCAGCAAAAGCGGGAGCAGCGCCGGGGAGCTGTTTTTT. J is TRBJ2-2 and V is TRBV7-2, with 8 positions matching TRBD2. Germline V lookup: CDR1 SGHTA, CDR2 FQGNSA. J gave up 6 bases and V 5 bases, and 8 bases lay outside the gene matches. The CDR3 runs to 15 residues.

This chain joins TRBV6-5 and TRBJ2-7; 7 nucleotides match TRBD1. Germline-derived CDR1 and CDR2 are MNHEY and SVGAGI. The J segment lost 2 bases and the V segment lost 8 bases, leaving 6 bases of the junction unmatched. This CDR3 spans 13 amino acids. The CDR3 loop reads CASGQQGPYEQYF. In nucleotides, the CDR3 is TGTGCCAGCGGCCAACAGGGGCCCTACGAGCAGTACTTC.

The J gene is TRBJ1-2, the V gene TRBV18; 10 bases align to TRBD1. V shed 3 bases, J shed 6 bases, and the junction held 4 bases outside the gene matches. Germline V gene lookup returns CDR1 KGHSH and CDR2 LQKENI. This CDR3 has 14 residues. Here the CDR3 DNA reads TGTGCCAGCTCACCGGACAGGGGGGTAAATGGCTACACCTTC. Amino acid sequence: CASSPDRGVNGYTF.

The J gene is TRBJ2-2, the V gene TRBV9, with 10 nucleotides matching TRBD1. The germline V gene has CDR1 SGDLS and CDR2 YYNGEE. The trim removed 4 bases at V and 5 bases at J, leaving 8 bases unmatched. This CDR3 contains 16 residues. The CDR3 here is CASSSRDRGGTGELFF. CDR3 sequence (DNA): TGTGCCAGCAGCTCTCGGGACAGGGGAGGGACCGGGGAGCTGTTTTTT.

This clone was picked up a small number of times. The chain has TRBV19 and TRBJ1-3, with no clear D. CDR1 is LNHDA and CDR2 is SQIVND in the germline V gene (reference sequence). This CDR3 comprises 12 residues. Trimming took off 6 bases at V and 1 base at J, with 4 bases between the two ends. DNA of the CDR3: TGTGCCAGTAGCCCGTCTGGAAACACCATATATTTT. It is translated as CASSPSGNTIYF.

As to this clone: The same CDR3 also results from other DNA sequences found in this sample. This sequence joins TRBV28 and TRBJ1-6; the D is unclear. This CDR3 comprises 13 residues. Per germline, CDR1 MDHEN and CDR2 SYDVKM. Between the trimmed V and J ends, which lost 9 bases and 5 bases, there was a span of 11 bases. The CDR3 DNA reads TGTGCCAGTCGCAGTGGTCATAATTCACCCCTCCACTTT. The encoded protein is CASRSGHNSPLHF.

V usage is TRBV5-1 and J usage is TRBJ2-1; 9 nucleotides agree with TRBD2. This CDR3 has 15 amino acids. Germline CDR1 and CDR2: SGHRS and YFSETQ. Germline trimming cut 2 bases from V and 8 bases from J; bases unmatched to any gene: 8. CDR3 in amino acids: CASSLGRGGTYEQFF. The CDR3 DNA reads TGCGCCAGCAGCTTAGGGCGGGGGGGTACCTATGAGCAGTTCTTC.

This chain uses TRBV4-2 with TRBJ2-7, with TRBD2 matching over 8 bases. The CDR3 has 15 residues. J was trimmed by 6 bases and V by 1 base; bases with no gene match: 8. Germline V gene data show CDR1 as LGHNA and CDR2 as YNFKEQ. The chain's CDR3 is CASSQVGTRSSEQYF. The CDR3 DNA is TGTGCCAGCAGCCAAGTCGGGACTAGGTCTAGCGAGCAGTACTTC.